This T cell receptor (beta chain) is drawn from a study of shared clonotypes between healthy human individuals (dated by TCRdb to 2019 to 2021). Notes on the research overall: The cohort included a few men and a couple of women between 18 and 49 years of age. For each donor, CD4 naive and CD4 memory were each given three plates, CD8 naive was given two plates, and CD8 memory was given one plate. Each donor's leukapheresis produced roughly between roughly 0.85 and 9.5 billion PBMCs. To increase sequencing depth and limit assay-specific biases, different laboratories used diverse techniques to prepare libraries and sequence TCR repertoires. To estimate repertoire size and how much clonotypes are shared between individuals, the study performed deep sequencing of blood TCR repertoires from five healthy adults.

Using the deep immunoSEQ assay, multiplex PCR amplified TCR CDR3 regions from genomic DNA. Extracted genomic DNA from each cell subset was distributed evenly across all wells of several immunoSEQ 96-well plates, and each plate was treated as a replicate. Each replicate PCR for sorted subsets received around 200 ng genomic DNA, equal to 30,000 or so T cell genomes. The purified libraries were quantified using a Qubit 3.0 fluorometer, sized with a Bioanalyzer 2100, and then quantified again using the KAPA Library Quantification kit. Every immunoSEQ 96-well plate was sequenced on a dedicated single-read 150-cycle Illumina NextSeq 550 flow cell. In the original analysis: Because only junctional sequences without quality scores were contained in the immunoSEQ output, filtering matching that applied to full-length reads could not be performed. Sequences were annotated with PyIR, a Python wrapper for IgBLAST v1.9, using IMGT germline references to assign V/J genes and CDR3. Reads were filtered out if the reads had weak V/J assignments (E-value above 1e-6), no CDR3, stop codons, out-of-frame junctions, or ambiguous translated residues. A V3J clonotype was defined by an identical inferred V gene, J gene, and CDR3 amino acid sequence. To compute the percentage overlap between repertoires, the number of shared unique clonotypes was divided by the size of the smaller repertoire. Three approaches were used to assess repertoire richness: RTK rarefaction, the Chao1 estimator, and Recon v2.1 estimates of unobserved clonotypes. Generation probabilities were computed with OLGA for all TCRbeta clonotypes obtained by the gDNA method from several donors. TCRdb provides this immuneACCESS table in a form limited to in-frame rearrangements. Some clones are lacking; in checked studies, under half of them reflect an unresolved V gene, and why the rest are absent is not known. V, J and clone size are those of that table, while D and trimming were read from the DNA. This sample has 730,000 or so clones in its table, and about two thirds of those were observed once. Of the sample, 1.8% is held by the ten largest clones.

What the study reported, not specific to this receptor: Incomplete sequencing was indicated by rarefaction of sorted-subset datasets, despite the large sequencing depth. Because the study included a small number of donors, the genetic and exposure-history diversity represented was limited. Naive subsets generally had larger estimated clonotype richness than memory subsets did. Clonotypes shared by all four sorted-subset donors showed higher generation probabilities than non-shared clonotypes. Pairwise subsampling indicated that sequencing depth was expected to affect the degree of clonotype sharing among donors. Only blood was sampled, and tissue TCR repertoires likely differ from those in blood. When a handful of donors were compared, the shared fraction of clonotypes was 5% to 6.5% for naive CD4, about 4% for naive CD8, 2.3% for memory CD4, and around 0.4% for memory CD8.

About this clone: Its cognate antigen has yet to be identified. No quality values exist for individual bases; no much larger clone is one base distant.

Donors were healthy HIV-negative adults with no recently reported acute infections or vaccinations. All donors were Caucasian adults living in Nashville, Tennessee, USA. CD4+ T cells were enriched by magnetic negative selection, after which naive cells were positively selected on CD45RA and the negative fraction was taken as the memory subset. Blood was collected by leukapheresis, and PBMCs were isolated by Ficoll-Histopaque density gradient centrifugation and then cryopreserved in liquid nitrogen vapor phase. Analytical flow cytometry was used to check the purity and quantity of every magnetically sorted T cell population. From each sorted fraction, genomic DNA was isolated and quantified by UV absorbance on a Nanodrop 2000c. This clonotype was obtained from a woman aged 25 to 39 in good health. Material for sequencing was memory CD4+ T cells sorted from blood. The cell subset or site label, as the study defines it: CD45RA-negative fraction.

CDR3 sequence: CASSYAGTGSPEQYF. DNA sequence: TGTGCCAGCAGCTATGCCGGGACAGGTTCTCCCGAGCAGTACTTC. The rearrangement combines TRBV5-4 with TRBJ2-7; 8 central nucleotides agree with TRBD1. V loses 3 bases at its end and J loses 6 bases; junction bases beyond the gene matches: 11. Sequences SGHNT (CDR1) and YYREEE (CDR2) are obtained from the germline V gene (reference sequence). Including cysteine and phenylalanine, the CDR3 has 15 amino acids. Left in the record is the CDR3 DNA by itself, 45 bases read in frame from the first base.